This T cell receptor (beta chain) was found in a study of T cell repertoires in cytomegalovirus infection. TCRdb passed the reads through MiXCR, listing each CDR3 protein once. The repertoire includes around 900,000 distinct CDR3 sequences, approximately 31% of them detected once, and 11% to 15% sits in the top ten. This CDR3 region has 12 residues. Germline loops: CDR1 SEHNR, CDR2 FQNEAQ (reference sequence). The V and J ends lost 7 bases and 0 bases respectively, with 4 bases between them. Worth noting for this clonotype: Its matching antigen is unknown.

The chain uses TRBV7-9 and TRBJ2-1; no definite D call. The sample was cultured CD8+ T cells from PBMCs, taken from culture after CMV antigen stimulation. The source of this sequence is a human donor in good health (CMV status not recorded). Some clones in this sample may be carry-over from other donors' samples. The CDR3 here is CASIGSYNEQFF. Written as DNA, the CDR3 is TGTGCCAGCATAGGCTCCTACAATGAGCAGTTCTTC.